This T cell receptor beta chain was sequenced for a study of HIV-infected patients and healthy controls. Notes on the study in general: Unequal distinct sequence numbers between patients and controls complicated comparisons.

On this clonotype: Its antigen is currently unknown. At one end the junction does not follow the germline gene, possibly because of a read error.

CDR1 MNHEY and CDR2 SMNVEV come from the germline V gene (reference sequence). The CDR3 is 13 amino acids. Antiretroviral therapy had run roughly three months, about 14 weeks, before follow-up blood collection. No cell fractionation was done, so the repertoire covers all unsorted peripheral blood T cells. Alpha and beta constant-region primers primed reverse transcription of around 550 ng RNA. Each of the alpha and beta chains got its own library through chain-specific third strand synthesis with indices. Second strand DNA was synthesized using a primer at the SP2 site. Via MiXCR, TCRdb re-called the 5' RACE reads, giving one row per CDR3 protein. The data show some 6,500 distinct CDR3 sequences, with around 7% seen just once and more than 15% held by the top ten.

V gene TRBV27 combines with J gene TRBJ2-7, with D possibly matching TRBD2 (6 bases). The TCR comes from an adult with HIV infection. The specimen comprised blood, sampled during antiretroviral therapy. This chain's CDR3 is CASSRDFAYSPVF. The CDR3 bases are TGTGCCAGCAGTCGGGACTTTGCCTACTCTCCTGTCTTC.